This T cell receptor beta chain was recorded in a study of blood T cell repertoires in COVID-19. The table came from immunoSEQ multiplex PCR; TCRdb's copy has only in-frame clones and leaves some out. The profile covers some 250,000 clones, with about 86% appearing a single time and around 3% taken by the ten largest. This clonotype originated in a woman aged 40 to 55 with acute COVID-19. Input material: PBMCs or T cells enriched from blood (not recorded which).

The CDR3 loop is CASSVAGGRFF. In nucleotides, the CDR3 is TGCGCCAGCAGCGTAGCAGGGGGCCGATTCTTC. The chain couples TRBV5-1 to TRBJ2-1; 8 bases align to TRBD1. The CDR3 has 11 amino acids. Germline V gene data show CDR1 as SGHRS and CDR2 as YFSETQ. V shed 4 bases and J 16 bases; nucleotides not matched to a gene: 7.